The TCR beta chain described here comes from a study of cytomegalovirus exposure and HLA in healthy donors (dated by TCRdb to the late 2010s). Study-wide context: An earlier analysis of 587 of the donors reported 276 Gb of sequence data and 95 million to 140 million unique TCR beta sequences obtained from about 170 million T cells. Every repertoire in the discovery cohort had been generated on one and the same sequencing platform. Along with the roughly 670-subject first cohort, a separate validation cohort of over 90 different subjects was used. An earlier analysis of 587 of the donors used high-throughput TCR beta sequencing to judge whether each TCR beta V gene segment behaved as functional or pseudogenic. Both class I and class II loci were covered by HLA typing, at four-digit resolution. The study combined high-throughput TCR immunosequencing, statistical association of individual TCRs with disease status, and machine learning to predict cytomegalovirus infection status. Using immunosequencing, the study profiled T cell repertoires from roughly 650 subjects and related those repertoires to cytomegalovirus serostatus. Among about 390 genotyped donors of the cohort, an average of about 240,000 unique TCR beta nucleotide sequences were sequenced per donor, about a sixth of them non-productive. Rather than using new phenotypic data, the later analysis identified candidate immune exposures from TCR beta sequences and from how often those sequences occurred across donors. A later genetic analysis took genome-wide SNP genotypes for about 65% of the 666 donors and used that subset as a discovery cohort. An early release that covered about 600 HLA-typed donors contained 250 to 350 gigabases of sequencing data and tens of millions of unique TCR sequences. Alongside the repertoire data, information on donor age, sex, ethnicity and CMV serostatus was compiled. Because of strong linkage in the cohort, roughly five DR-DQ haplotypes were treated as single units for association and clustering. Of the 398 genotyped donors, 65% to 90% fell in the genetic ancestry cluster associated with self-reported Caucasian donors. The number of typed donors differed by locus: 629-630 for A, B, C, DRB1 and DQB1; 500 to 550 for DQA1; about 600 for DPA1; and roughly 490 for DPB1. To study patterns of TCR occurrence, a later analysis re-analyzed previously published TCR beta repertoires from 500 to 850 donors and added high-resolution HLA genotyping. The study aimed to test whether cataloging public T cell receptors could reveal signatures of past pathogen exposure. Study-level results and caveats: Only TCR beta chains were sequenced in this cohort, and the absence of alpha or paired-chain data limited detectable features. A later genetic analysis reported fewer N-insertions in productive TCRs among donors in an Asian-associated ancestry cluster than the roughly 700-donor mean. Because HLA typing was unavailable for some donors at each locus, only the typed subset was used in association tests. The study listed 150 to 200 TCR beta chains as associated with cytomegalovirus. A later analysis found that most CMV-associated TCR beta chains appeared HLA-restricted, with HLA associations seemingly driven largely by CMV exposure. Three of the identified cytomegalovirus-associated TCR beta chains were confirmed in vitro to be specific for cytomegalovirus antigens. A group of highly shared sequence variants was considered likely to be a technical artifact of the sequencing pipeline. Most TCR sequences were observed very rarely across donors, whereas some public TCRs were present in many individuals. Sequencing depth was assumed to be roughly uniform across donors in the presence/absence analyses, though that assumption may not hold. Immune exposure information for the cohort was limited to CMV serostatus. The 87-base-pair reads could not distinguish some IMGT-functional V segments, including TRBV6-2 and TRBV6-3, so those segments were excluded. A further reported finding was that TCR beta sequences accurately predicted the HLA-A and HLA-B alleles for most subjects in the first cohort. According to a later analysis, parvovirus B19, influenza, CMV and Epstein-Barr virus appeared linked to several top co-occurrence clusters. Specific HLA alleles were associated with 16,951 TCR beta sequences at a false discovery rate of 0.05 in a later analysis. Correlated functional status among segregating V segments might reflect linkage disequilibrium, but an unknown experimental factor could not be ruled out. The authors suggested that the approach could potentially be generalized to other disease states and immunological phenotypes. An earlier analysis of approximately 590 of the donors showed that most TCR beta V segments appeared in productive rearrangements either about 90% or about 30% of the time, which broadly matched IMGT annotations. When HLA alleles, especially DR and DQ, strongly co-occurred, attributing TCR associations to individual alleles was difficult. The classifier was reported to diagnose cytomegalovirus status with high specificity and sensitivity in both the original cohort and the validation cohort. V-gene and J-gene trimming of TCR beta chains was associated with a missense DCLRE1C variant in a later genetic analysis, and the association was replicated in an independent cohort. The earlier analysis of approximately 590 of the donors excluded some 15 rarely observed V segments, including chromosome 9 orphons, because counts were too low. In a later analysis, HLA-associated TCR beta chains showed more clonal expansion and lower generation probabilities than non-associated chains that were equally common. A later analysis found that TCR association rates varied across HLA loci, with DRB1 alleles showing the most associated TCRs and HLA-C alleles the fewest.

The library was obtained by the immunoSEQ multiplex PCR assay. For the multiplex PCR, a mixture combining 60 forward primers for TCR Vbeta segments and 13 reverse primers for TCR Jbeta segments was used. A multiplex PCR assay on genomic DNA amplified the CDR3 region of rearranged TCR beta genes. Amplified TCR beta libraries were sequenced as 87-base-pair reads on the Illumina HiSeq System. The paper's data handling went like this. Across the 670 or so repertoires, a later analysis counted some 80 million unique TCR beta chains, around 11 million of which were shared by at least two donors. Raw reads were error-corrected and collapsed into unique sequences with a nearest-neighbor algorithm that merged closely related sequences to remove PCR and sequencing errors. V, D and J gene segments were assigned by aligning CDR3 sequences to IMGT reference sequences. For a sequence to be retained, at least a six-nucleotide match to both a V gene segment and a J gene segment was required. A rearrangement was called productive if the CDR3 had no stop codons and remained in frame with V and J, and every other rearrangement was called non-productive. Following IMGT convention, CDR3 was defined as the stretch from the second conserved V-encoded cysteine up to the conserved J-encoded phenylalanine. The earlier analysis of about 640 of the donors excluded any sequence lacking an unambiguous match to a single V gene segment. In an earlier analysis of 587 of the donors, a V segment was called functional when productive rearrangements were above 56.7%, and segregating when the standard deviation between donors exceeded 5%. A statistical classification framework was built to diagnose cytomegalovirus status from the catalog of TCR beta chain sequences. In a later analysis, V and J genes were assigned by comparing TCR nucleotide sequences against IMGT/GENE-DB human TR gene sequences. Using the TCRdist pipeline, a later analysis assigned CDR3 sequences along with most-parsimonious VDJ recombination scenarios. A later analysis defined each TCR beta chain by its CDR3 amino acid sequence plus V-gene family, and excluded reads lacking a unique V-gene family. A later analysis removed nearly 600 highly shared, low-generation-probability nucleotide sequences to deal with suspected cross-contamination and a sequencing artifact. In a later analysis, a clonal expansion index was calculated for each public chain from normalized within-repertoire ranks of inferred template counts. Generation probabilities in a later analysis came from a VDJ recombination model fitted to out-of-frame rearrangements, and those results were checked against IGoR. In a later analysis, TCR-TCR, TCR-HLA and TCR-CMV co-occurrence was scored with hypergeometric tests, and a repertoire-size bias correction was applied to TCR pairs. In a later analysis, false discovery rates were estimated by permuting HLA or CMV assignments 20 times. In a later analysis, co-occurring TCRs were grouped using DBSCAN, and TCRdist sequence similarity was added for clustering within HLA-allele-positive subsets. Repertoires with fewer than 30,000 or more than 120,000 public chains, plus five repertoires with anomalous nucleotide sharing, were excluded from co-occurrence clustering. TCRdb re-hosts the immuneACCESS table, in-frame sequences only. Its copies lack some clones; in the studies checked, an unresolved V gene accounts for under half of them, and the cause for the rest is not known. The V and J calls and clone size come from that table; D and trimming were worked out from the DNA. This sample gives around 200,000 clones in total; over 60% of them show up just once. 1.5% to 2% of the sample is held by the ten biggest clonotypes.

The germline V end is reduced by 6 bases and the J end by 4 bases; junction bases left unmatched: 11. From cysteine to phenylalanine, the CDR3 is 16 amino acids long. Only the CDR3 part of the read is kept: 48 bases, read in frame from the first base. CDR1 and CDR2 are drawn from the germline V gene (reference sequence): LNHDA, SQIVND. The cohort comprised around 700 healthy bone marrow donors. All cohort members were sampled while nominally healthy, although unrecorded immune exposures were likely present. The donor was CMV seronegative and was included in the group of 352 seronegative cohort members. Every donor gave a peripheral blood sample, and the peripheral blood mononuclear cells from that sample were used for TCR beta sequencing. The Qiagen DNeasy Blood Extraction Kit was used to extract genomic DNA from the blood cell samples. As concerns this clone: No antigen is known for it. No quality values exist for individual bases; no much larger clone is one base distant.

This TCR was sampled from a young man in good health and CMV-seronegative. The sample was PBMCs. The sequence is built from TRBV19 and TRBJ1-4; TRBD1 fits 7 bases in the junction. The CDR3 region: CASSHRGSINNEKLFF. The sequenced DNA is TGTGCCAGTAGCCACAGGGGCTCCATTAATAATGAAAAACTGTTTTTT.